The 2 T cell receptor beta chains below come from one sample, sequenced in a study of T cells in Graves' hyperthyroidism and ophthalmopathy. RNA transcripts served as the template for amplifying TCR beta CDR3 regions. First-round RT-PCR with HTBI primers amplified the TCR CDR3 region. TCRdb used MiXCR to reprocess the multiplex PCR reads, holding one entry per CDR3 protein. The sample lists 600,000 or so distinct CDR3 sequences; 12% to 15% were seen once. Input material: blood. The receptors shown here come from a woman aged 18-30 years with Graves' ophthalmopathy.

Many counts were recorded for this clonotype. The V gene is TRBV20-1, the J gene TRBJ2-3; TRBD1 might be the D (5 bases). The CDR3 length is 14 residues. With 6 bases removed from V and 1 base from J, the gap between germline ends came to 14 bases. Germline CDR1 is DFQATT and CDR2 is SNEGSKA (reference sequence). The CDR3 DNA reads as TGCAGTGCCAGTGGCGTCAGGGGCACAGATACGCAGTATTTT. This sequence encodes CSASGVRGTDTQYF.

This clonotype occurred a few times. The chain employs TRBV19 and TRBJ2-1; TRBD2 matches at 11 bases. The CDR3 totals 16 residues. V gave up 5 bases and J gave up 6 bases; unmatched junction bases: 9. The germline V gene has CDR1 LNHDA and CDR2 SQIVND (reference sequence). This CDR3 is CASSWDGTSGRNEQFF. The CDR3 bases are TGTGCCAGTAGTTGGGACGGGACTAGCGGTCGCAATGAGCAGTTCTTC.